This T cell receptor (beta chain) was observed in a study of cytomegalovirus exposure and HLA in healthy donors. A single count supports this clone. What it binds is not known. General study results and limits: A few CMV-associated chains proved CMV antigen-specific in vitro.

V lost 2 bases and J lost 4, with 11 bases in between. This CDR3 is built from 14 residues. Germline loops: CDR1 MNHEY, CDR2 SVGAGI. Data came from immunoSEQ multiplex PCR; TCRdb stores just in-frame clones and leaves some out. The table has about 160,000 clones, about 88% seen once; the top ten hold 2% to 2.5%. The sequenced material came from PBMCs. The chain is built from TRBV6-5 and TRBJ1-2, with D possibly TRBD1 on 5 matching bases. The sequence was collected from a young woman in good health and CMV-seronegative. This CDR3 is CASSYQGDSYGYTF. The CDR3 DNA sequence: TGTGCCAGCAGTTACCAAGGCGACAGCTATGGCTACACCTTC.